The next 20 T cell receptor beta chains were all read from a single sample in a study of blood T cell repertoires in COVID-19 (dated by TCRdb to about 2020). Receptor amplification or capture employed the immunoSEQ multiplex PCR assay. TCRdb obtained this table from immuneACCESS and retained in-frame rearrangements with V and J assigned. These tables miss some clones; where compared with another copy, unresolved V genes account for less than half of the shortfall, and the remainder is unexplained. Within this sample are 250,000 or so clones, with around 91% of them counted one time only. In total, the top ten clones hold 2.1% of the sample. The sequencing input was peripheral blood. The source is an older woman with COVID-19, enrolled during active disease.

The gene calls are TRBV3-1 (or the pseudogene TRBV3-2) and TRBJ2-2; D is undetermined. The CDR3 consists of 16 residues. Trimming took off 1 base at V and 0 bases at J, with 9 bases between the two ends. Germline CDR1 is LGHDT and CDR2 is YNNKEL (reference sequence). The DNA for the CDR3 is TGTGCCAGCAGCCAAGCCTTGGGCGCGAACACCGGGGAGCTGTTTTTT. It codes for CASSQALGANTGELFF.

This clone was counted only a few times. The chain joins TRBV13 to TRBJ1-2; 9 bases agree with TRBD1. The germline CDR1 and CDR2 sequences are PRHDT and FYEKMQ (reference sequence). CDR3 size: 17 residues. With V trimmed by 2 bases and J by 1 base, 8 bases remained unmatched. DNA of the CDR3: TGTGCCAGCAGCTTATGGGGACAGGGACTTGGTAACTATGGCTACACCTTC. Protein product: CASSLWGQGLGNYGYTF.

The V and J genes are TRBV7-8 and TRBJ1-5; TRBD1 is a possible D gene (5 bases). Trimming removed 5 bases from V and 0 bases from J, with 11 bases in between. Germline V gene data show CDR1 as SGHVS and CDR2 as FQNEAQ. The CDR3 has 15 amino acids. CDR3 bases: TGTGCCAGCAGCCTACAGGCGCTTAGCAATCAGCCCCAGCATTTT. Translating gives CASSLQALSNQPQHF.

This clone came up once. This sequence joins TRBV5-8 and TRBJ1-6, with D tentatively TRBD1 (6 bases). Germline V gene lookup returns CDR1 SGHTS and CDR2 YDEGEE. CDR3 length: 15 residues. Trimming stripped 6 bases from V and 7 bases from J, with 17 bases between. The CDR3 loop is CASTALGGTNSPLHF. CDR3 DNA: TGTGCCAGCACCGCCCTGGGGGGGACAAATTCACCCCTCCACTTT.

The rearrangement uses TRBV27 and TRBJ2-7, with TRBD2 matching over 7 bases. The germline V gene has CDR1 MNHEY and CDR2 SMNVEV (reference sequence). V lost 3 bases to trimming and J lost 7 bases; unmatched junction nucleotides: 9. The CDR3 consists of 14 residues. In DNA form, the CDR3 reads TGTGCCAGCAGTTTGATGGGCCTCGGGGGGGAGCAGTACTTC. As protein: CASSLMGLGGEQYF.

V usage is TRBV19 and J usage is TRBJ2-3; no definite D call. V was clipped by 4 bases and J by 0 bases, with 8 bases between them. Germline V gene sequence: CDR1 LNHDA, CDR2 SQIVND (reference sequence). This CDR3 contains 14 residues. DNA of the CDR3: TGTGCCAGTAGTACCTACCTGAGCACAGATACGCAGTATTTT. This translates into CASSTYLSTDTQYF.

This clone is a singleton in its sample. The genes are TRBV5-6 and TRBJ2-2; 7 bases are a match to TRBD1. Germline V gives CDR1 SGHDT, CDR2 YYEEEE. With 1 base clipped from V and 2 bases from J, the junction kept 5 bases outside the gene matches. This CDR3 spans 16 amino acids. The DNA of the CDR3 is TGTGCCAGCAGCTTGTTAGGGACAGCAAACACCGGGGAGCTGTTTTTT. It translates to CASSLLGTANTGELFF.

V usage is TRBV5-1 and J usage is TRBJ1-1; TRBD1 aligns across 12 bases. V lost 1 base and J lost 11; bases outside the gene matches: 15. CDR3 length: 17 residues. From germline, CDR1 is SGHRS and CDR2 YFSETQ. The CDR3 DNA reads as TGCGCCAGCAGCTTGAACGGAGGGGGACAGGGGGCCACTTGGGCTTTCTTT. This encodes CASSLNGGGQGATWAFF.

The sample holds a few counts of this clone. The V call is TRBV6-2 or TRBV6-3, the J call TRBJ1-4; maybe TRBD1 (6 bases). V dropped 0 bases and J dropped 7 bases, with 21 bases sitting between them. Germline values: CDR1 MNHEY, CDR2 SVGEGT. CDR3 length: 18 residues. The CDR3 sequence: CASSYSNLVQGLIEKLFF. CDR3 in DNA: TGTGCCAGCAGTTACTCGAATCTTGTCCAGGGGTTGATTGAAAAACTGTTTTTT.

This clone was found once. The V and J genes are TRBV7-3 and TRBJ2-3, with TRBD1 matching over 7 bases. This CDR3 comprises 16 residues. J was trimmed by 0 bases and V by 5 bases; bases with no gene match: 8. Germline V gene data show CDR1 as SGHTA and CDR2 as FQGTGA. This CDR3 is CASSLPDRASTDTQYF. The CDR3 DNA follows: TGTGCCAGCAGCCTACCTGACAGGGCTAGCACAGATACGCAGTATTTT.

This rearrangement joins TRBV9 to TRBJ1-1; D is possibly TRBD1 (6 bases). CDR1 SGDLS and CDR2 YYNGEE come from the germline V gene. CDR3 length equals 14 residues. V lost 0 bases to trimming and J lost 5 bases, with 11 bases between them. The CDR3 sequence is CASSVAGEMTEAFF. CDR3 DNA: TGTGCCAGCAGCGTAGCAGGGGAAATGACTGAAGCTTTCTTT.

The gene calls are TRBV6-4 and TRBJ1-1; 7 nucleotides line up with TRBD1. Trimming at V came to 4 bases and at J to 0 bases, leaving 14 bases not matched to a gene. The CDR3 length is 18 residues. The germline V gene encodes CDR1 MRHNA and CDR2 SNTAGT. The CDR3 protein is CASSVGLGGFGMNTEAFF. CDR3 nucleotides: TGTGCCAGCAGTGTGGGCCTAGGGGGCTTCGGAATGAACACTGAAGCTTTCTTT.

V and J are TRBV6-5 and TRBJ2-5, with D possibly matching TRBD2 (6 bases). The CDR3 contains 16 residues. Germline lookup yields CDR1 MNHEY and CDR2 SVGAGI. Trimming shortened V by 2 bases and J by 3 bases, and 16 bases separated the two germline ends. This CDR3 reads CASSYRLGASEETQYF. CDR3 coding DNA: TGTGCCAGCAGTTACCGACTCGGGGCTAGCGAAGAGACCCAGTACTTC.

This rearrangement joins TRBV16 to TRBJ1-4; a weak D match, TRBD1 (5 bases). The CDR3 extends over 16 amino acids. Germline loops: CDR1 KGHSY, CDR2 FQNENV. V lost 0 bases and J 4 bases, leaving 12 bases between the germline ends. The CDR3 coding sequence is TGTGCCAGCAGCCAATCTGGGACTCTACGTAATGAAAAACTGTTTTTT. Amino acids: CASSQSGTLRNEKLFF.

This chain connects TRBV15 to TRBJ1-1; TRBD1 might be the D (5 bases). The CDR3 is made up of 14 amino acids. The germline V and J ends were trimmed by 1 base and 5 bases, with 11 bases remaining between them. Per the germline V gene, CDR1 is LNHNV and CDR2 is YYDKDF (reference sequence). Written as DNA, the CDR3 is TGTGCCACCAGCAGAGGGACGGAGGGGACTGAAGCTTTCTTT. Encoded protein: CATSRGTEGTEAFF. The variable domain in full, with the rest retrieved from reference TRBV15 and TRBJ1-1, is DAMVIQNPRYQVTQFGKPVTLSCSQTLNHNVMYWYQQKSSQAPKLLFHYYDKDFNNEADTPDNFQSRRPNTSFCFLDIRSPGLGDTAMYLCATSRGTEGTEAFFGQGTRLTVV.

This rearrangement joins TRBV5-1 to TRBJ2-3, with 10 bases fitting TRBD1. The germline CDR1 and CDR2 sequences are SGHRS and YFSETQ. V gave up 9 bases and J gave up 1 base; unmatched junction bases: 2. The CDR3 loop spans 13 amino acids. This CDR3 is CATGTGGTDTQYF. The CDR3 nucleotides are TGCGCCACCGGGACAGGGGGCACAGATACGCAGTATTTT.

This clone was seen a single time. Here the CDR3 DNA reads TGTGCCACCGGACAGGGTGCTGGGGCCAACGTCCTGACTTTC. This codes for CATGQGAGANVLTF. The chain combines TRBV15 with TRBJ2-6, with 8 bases that match TRBD1. V lost 8 bases and J lost 2; bases outside the gene matches: 2. CDR1 and CDR2 (germline): LNHNV, YYDKDF (reference sequence). The CDR3 has 14 residues.

This sequence joins TRBV11-1 and TRBJ2-1, with 8 bases identical to TRBD2. The V gene end was trimmed by 2 bases and the J gene end by 4 bases; junction bases not matched to a gene: 7. CDR1 SGHAT and CDR2 FQDESV come from the germline V gene (reference sequence). The CDR3 runs 16 residues. DNA for the CDR3: TGTGCCAGCAGCTTAATGTGGTTAGCGGGGTACAATGAGCAGTTCTTC. It translates to CASSLMWLAGYNEQFF. Full variable domain (missing parts from reference TRBV11-1 and TRBJ2-1): EAEVAQSPRYKITEKSQAVAFWCDPISGHATLYWYRQILGQGPELLVQFQDESVVDDSQLPKDRFSAERLKGVDSTLKIQPAELGDSAMYLCASSLMWLAGYNEQFFGPGTRLTVL.

The V and J genes are TRBV5-4 and TRBJ2-5, with 10 bases fitting TRBD2. The CDR3 is 19 amino acids. With 0 bases clipped from V and 2 bases from J, the junction kept 13 bases outside the gene matches. Germline loops: CDR1 SGHNT, CDR2 YYREEE (reference sequence). In DNA, the CDR3 is TGTGCCAGCAGCTTGGTTCTGTCTAGCGGGGGCCAATTGCAAGAGACCCAGTACTTC. Its protein product is CASSLVLSSGGQLQETQYF.

This chain links TRBV2 with TRBJ1-3; 9 bases are a match to TRBD1. V lost 8 bases, J lost 0 bases, and 17 bases stayed unmatched. The CDR3 contains 19 residues. The germline gives CDR1 SNHLY, CDR2 FYNNEI. The CDR3 loop reads CASDVWTGEILGSGNTIYF. The CDR3 DNA is TGTGCCAGCGATGTCTGGACAGGGGAGATCCTTGGCTCTGGAAACACCATATATTTT.